This note documents a single T cell receptor beta chain sequence. The antigen remains unidentified. These data are taken from a study of T-cell reconstitution after alpha-beta-depleted transplantation in children. This CDR3 has 16 amino acids. V lost 7 bases, J lost 5 bases, and 13 bases stayed unmatched. The germline CDR1 and CDR2 sequences are ENHRY and SYGVKD. Study-wide results and caveats: Among T cells one year after transplant, newly produced cells accounted for most counts and diversity. Some patients owed their high day-60 TCRbeta diversity to surviving recipient T cells and thymic progenitors. Several hundred expanded graft clones reportedly gave rise to the alpha-beta T cells present about two months after transplant.

A TCRbeta library incorporating unique molecular identifiers was prepared. TCRdb re-called the PCR reads through MiXCR, storing one row per CDR3 protein. The sample contains almost 250,000 distinct CDR3 sequences, roughly 23% of which appear only once. The sequencing here drew on PBMCs, taken before TCRalphabeta/CD19-depleted stem cell transplant. The TCR originated in a girl aged 2-10 years with Fanconi anemia, due to receive a stem cell transplant. The J gene is TRBJ2-3, the V gene TRBV10-3; 9 bases match TRBD2. CDR3 sequence: CAITPGGSGRIDTQYF. The CDR3 region has the DNA TGTGCCATCACCCCCGGAGGTAGCGGGAGAATAGATACGCAGTATTTT.